Below are 2 T cell receptor beta chains sequenced from a single sample in a study of cytomegalovirus exposure and HLA in healthy donors. PCR used 60 Vbeta primers and 13 Jbeta primers. The assay was immunoSEQ multiplex PCR, and TCRdb's table has in-frame clones only and misses some. The sample includes 150,000 to 200,000 clones, approximately 70% of them seen just once. Sequenced: PBMCs. Every receptor here comes from a man aged 40-49 years in good health and CMV-seropositive.

The gene calls are TRBV9 and TRBJ2-2; 10 bases are shared with TRBD2. Losses at the gene ends were 5 bases for V and 3 bases for J; bases not matched to a gene: 4. This CDR3 spans 15 amino acids. Germline-derived CDR1 and CDR2 are SGDLS and YYNGEE. CDR3: CASRSGGVDTGELFF. The CDR3 region has the DNA TGTGCCAGCAGGAGCGGGGGGGTGGACACCGGGGAGCTGTTTTTT. Full variable domain (rest looked up from reference TRBV9 and TRBJ2-2): DSGVTQTPKHLITATGQRVTLRCSPRSGDLSVYWYQQSLDQGLQFLIQYYNGEERAKGNILERFSAQQFPDLHSELNLSSLELGDSALYFCASRSGGVDTGELFFGEGSRLTVL.

This chain uses TRBV5-1 with TRBJ1-1; TRBD1 might be the D (6 bases). CDR3 length: 12 amino acids. Germline CDR1 SGHRS, CDR2 YFSETQ. Trimming shortened V by 6 bases and J by 10 bases, and 16 bases separated the two germline ends. CDR3 DNA sequence: TGCGCCAGCAACCCTCCCAGGGGTACAGCTTTCTTT. The encoded protein is CASNPPRGTAFF.